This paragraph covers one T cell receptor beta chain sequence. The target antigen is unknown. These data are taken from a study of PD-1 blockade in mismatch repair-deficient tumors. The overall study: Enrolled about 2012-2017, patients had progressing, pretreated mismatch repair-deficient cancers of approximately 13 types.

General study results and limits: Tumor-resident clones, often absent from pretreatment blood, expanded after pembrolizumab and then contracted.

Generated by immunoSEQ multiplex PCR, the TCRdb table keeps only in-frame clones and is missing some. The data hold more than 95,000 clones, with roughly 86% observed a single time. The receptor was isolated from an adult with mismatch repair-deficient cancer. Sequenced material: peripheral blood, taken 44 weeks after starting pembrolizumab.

The CDR3 sequence is CASSDTGNGEQYF. The CDR3, as DNA: TGCGCCAGCAGCGACACGGGGAACGGCGAGCAGTACTTC. The rearrangement uses TRBV4-1 and TRBJ2-7; D may be TRBD2 (5 bases). Germline CDR1 reads MGHRA; CDR2 reads YSYEKL. V shed 5 bases and J shed 6 bases, with 14 bases lying between them. This CDR3 contains 13 residues.